This T cell receptor (beta chain) was observed in a study of T-cell reconstitution after alpha-beta-depleted transplantation in children. Unique molecular identifiers were incorporated into the prepared TCRbeta library. A single record per CDR3 protein comes from TCRdb applying MiXCR to the PCR reads. The sample comprises a few hundred thousand distinct CDR3 sequences, roughly 18% of which are singletons, and 3% to 3.5% rests with the top ten. The sequencing used PBMCs from the stem cell graft donor, collected from the stem cell graft. This TCR was recovered from a human donor who donated a stem cell graft to a child with acute lymphoblastic leukemia.

The CDR3 sequence is CASSPRLQDSPNTGELFF. CDR3 in DNA: TGTGCCAGCAGTCCGCGACTCCAAGACAGCCCGAACACCGGGGAGCTGTTTTTT. The V call is TRBV27, the J call TRBJ2-2, with TRBD1 as a possible D gene (5 bases). Germline V gene sequence: CDR1 MNHEY, CDR2 SMNVEV (reference sequence). The CDR3 runs to 18 residues. The V end lost 5 bases, the J end lost 0 bases, and 19 bases lay between the germline ends.